Presented here are 17 T cell receptor beta chains from one specimen sequenced in a study of OX40 agonist ivuxolimab in advanced cancers. Sequenced by immunoSEQ multiplex PCR; TCRdb stores in-frame clones only, minus some. The sample shows nearly 80,000 clones, roughly 81% of them seen only once. Sample: CD4+ or CD8+ T cells sorted from blood, taken in a trial of the OX40 agonist ivuxolimab. These receptors all stem from an adult with an advanced solid tumor such as melanoma, head and neck, liver or kidney cancer.

This chain connects TRBV4-1 to TRBJ2-2; TRBD2 aligns across 7 bases. The ends lost 1 base at V and 6 bases at J; junction bases unmatched: 5. Per the germline V gene, CDR1 is MGHRA and CDR2 is YSYEKL. The CDR3 loop spans 15 amino acids. The CDR3: CASSQGWLAAGELFF. In nucleotides, the CDR3 is TGCGCCAGCAGCCAAGGGTGGCTAGCGGCCGGGGAGCTGTTTTTT.

The J gene is TRBJ1-4, the V gene TRBV5-6, with a tentative D call TRBD1 (5 bases). The V end was cut by 0 bases, the J end by 9 bases, with 12 bases between. Germline CDR1 SGHDT, CDR2 YYEEEE. This CDR3 spans 14 amino acids. In DNA form, the CDR3 reads TGTGCCAGCAGCTTGGTTGGGACCGCGAAAAAACTGTTTTTT. As protein: CASSLVGTAKKLFF.

The chain has TRBV5-1 and TRBJ1-4, with D possibly TRBD1 on 5 matching bases. The CDR3 length is 17 residues. The V gene's germline CDR1 is SGHRS and CDR2 YFSETQ. The V end lost 5 bases, the J end lost 1 base, and 18 bases lay between the germline ends. The CDR3 DNA reads TGCGCCAGCAGAGAGGGGATAGAAGTTGGAACTAATGAAAAACTGTTTTTT. This translates into CASREGIEVGTNEKLFF.

The chain has TRBV5-4 and TRBJ2-2, with D possibly TRBD1 on 6 matching bases. In germline, CDR1 is SGHNT, CDR2 YYREEE (reference sequence). The CDR3 has 17 residues. V gave up 3 bases and J gave up 0 bases, with 15 bases separating them. In DNA form, the CDR3 reads TGTGCCAGCAGCTCCCGGGACCAGGGGCCGAACACCGGGGAGCTGTTTTTT. It is translated as CASSSRDQGPNTGELFF.

CDR3 sequence: CASTEGPNTEAFF. The CDR3, as DNA: TGTGCCAGCACCGAAGGCCCGAACACTGAAGCTTTCTTT. The genes are TRBV2 and TRBJ1-1; D is unclear. Trimming pared 7 bases from V and 1 base from J, leaving 10 bases between. The germline gives CDR1 SNHLY, CDR2 FYNNEI. This CDR3 has 13 residues.

The V gene is TRBV27, the J gene TRBJ1-5; D remains unclear. Trimming stripped 2 bases from V and 0 bases from J, with 11 bases between. The CDR3 runs 16 residues. Germline CDR1 MNHEY, CDR2 SMNVEV (reference sequence). The CDR3 DNA reads TGTGCCAGCAGTTTAAAAGGACCCTTTAGCAATCAGCCCCAGCATTTT. It specifies CASSLKGPFSNQPQHF.

The rearrangement joins TRBV5-1 to TRBJ1-2; no definite D call. Trimming left V 0 bases short and J 2 bases short, with 5 bases between. Germline loops: CDR1 SGHRS, CDR2 YFSETQ. The CDR3 has 13 amino acids. CDR3: CASSLVENYGYTF. In DNA, the CDR3 is TGCGCCAGCAGCTTGGTGGAAAACTATGGCTACACCTTC.

The chain is built from TRBV5-4 and TRBJ2-7; 8 bases map to TRBD2. CDR3 length: 16 residues. Germline lookup yields CDR1 SGHNT and CDR2 YYREEE (reference sequence). Trimming cost V 0 bases and J 2 bases; bases outside gene matches: 7. In DNA form, the CDR3 reads TGTGCCAGCAGCTTGGCAGGGTCGGGACTAGCCTACGAGCAGTACTTC. Translated, it gives CASSLAGSGLAYEQYF.

The rearrangement links TRBV7-9 to TRBJ2-3, with 7 bases matching TRBD2. The V gene end was trimmed by 5 bases and the J gene end by 6 bases; junction bases not matched to a gene: 2. This CDR3 is built from 12 residues. Per the germline V gene, CDR1 is SEHNR and CDR2 is FQNEAQ (reference sequence). CDR3 nucleotides: TGTGCCAGCAGCACCGGGGGGGATACGCAGTATTTT. Amino acids: CASSTGGDTQYF.

This clone has only a few counts. The V and J genes are TRBV2 and TRBJ1-2, with TRBD1 matching over 8 bases. Germline CDR1 and CDR2: SNHLY and FYNNEI. With V trimmed by 5 bases and J by 8 bases, 7 bases remained unmatched. The CDR3 runs 13 residues. The CDR3 region is CASSRQGAEGYTF. The CDR3 DNA follows: TGTGCCAGCAGTAGGCAGGGGGCTGAAGGCTACACCTTC. The variable domain in full, completed from reference TRBV2 and TRBJ1-2, reads EPEVTQTPSHQVTQMGQEVILRCVPISNHLYFYWYRQILGQKVEFLVSFYNNEISEKSEIFDDQFSVERPDGSNFTLKIRSTKLEDSAMYFCASSRQGAEGYTFGSGTRLTVV.

Here the CDR3 reads CAMERAAKNIQYF. DNA for the CDR3: TGTGCAATGGAGCGAGCAGCCAAAAACATTCAGTACTTC. The J gene is TRBJ2-4, the V gene TRBV30; unclear D gene. The CDR3 contains 13 residues. CDR1 GTSNPN and CDR2 SVGIG come from the germline V gene (reference sequence).

This clone was picked up a small number of times. V and J are TRBV6-5 and TRBJ2-2; D is perhaps TRBD2 (5 bases). CDR3 size: 14 residues. Between the trimmed V and J ends, which lost 0 bases and 6 bases, there was a span of 8 bases. CDR1 and CDR2 (germline): MNHEY, SVGAGI. The CDR3 loop is CASSYSLDSGELFF. The CDR3 DNA reads TGTGCCAGCAGTTACTCCTTGGACTCCGGGGAGCTGTTTTTT.

This rearrangement joins TRBV7-9 to TRBJ2-5; D is undetermined. The CDR3 runs to 14 residues. Germline V lookup: CDR1 SEHNR, CDR2 FQNEAQ (reference sequence). V gave up 3 bases and J gave up 7 bases, with 15 bases separating them. The CDR3 bases are TGTGCCAGCAGCTTCCCGACGAGATGGGGGACCCAGTACTTC. Protein: CASSFPTRWGTQYF.

This clone was recorded only once. The rearrangement links TRBV19 to TRBJ2-2; D remains unclear. The CDR3 has 14 amino acids. Germline CDR1 reads LNHDA; CDR2 reads SQIVND (reference sequence). V gave up 7 bases and J gave up 5 bases, with 14 bases separating them. The CDR3 is CASITSGRTGELFF. The CDR3, as DNA: TGTGCCAGTATTACGTCCGGGCGGACCGGGGAGCTGTTTTTT.

This chain uses TRBV30 with TRBJ1-5, with 7 nucleotides matching TRBD1. The CDR3 loop spans 14 amino acids. Per the germline V gene, CDR1 is GTSNPN and CDR2 is SVGIG (reference sequence). J was trimmed by 2 bases and V by 3 bases; bases with no gene match: 4. CDR3 coding DNA: TGTGCCTGGAGCGCGGGACAGCGCAATCAGCCCCAGCATTTT. Translated, it gives CAWSAGQRNQPQHF.

This chain connects TRBV10-2 to TRBJ2-5; 9 nucleotides agree with TRBD2. The CDR3 runs to 13 residues. The germline V gene has CDR1 WSHSY and CDR2 SAAADI. V dropped 7 bases and J dropped 7; count of bases not matched to a gene: 7. For the CDR3, the DNA is TGCGCCAGCAACTTAGCGGGAGATGGGACCCAGTACTTC. It codes for CASNLAGDGTQYF.

Only a few counts were recorded for this clone. As DNA, the CDR3 is TGCGCCAGCAGCTTGTTGGGGGGCCGTAATCAGCCCCAGCATTTT. Encoded protein: CASSLLGGRNQPQHF. The genes are TRBV5-1 and TRBJ1-5; the D gene is possibly TRBD1 (6 bases). V lost 1 base and J lost 4, with 12 bases in between. The germline V gene encodes CDR1 SGHRS and CDR2 YFSETQ. The CDR3 sequence is 15 residues long.